A single sample gave rise to the 26 T cell receptor beta chains below, sequenced in a study of blood T cell repertoires in COVID-19. Libraries were prepared by immunoSEQ multiplex PCR; TCRdb keeps only in-frame clonotypes and omits some of them. The repertoire includes roughly 15,000 clones, roughly 73% of them detected once, and roughly a tenth sits in the top ten. Sequencing was performed on peripheral blood. These receptors all stem from a man in his 70s with acute or convalescent COVID-19.

The chain is built from TRBV15 and TRBJ1-3; D ambiguous. In germline, CDR1 is LNHNV, CDR2 YYDKDF (reference sequence). The CDR3 runs to 16 residues. Trimming left V 5 bases short and J 0 bases short, with 14 bases between. The CDR3 nucleotides read TGTGCCACCAGCCCTAAAGGCGGGGTCTCTGGAAACACCATATATTTT. Its protein is CATSPKGGVSGNTIYF.

The rearrangement uses TRBV19 and TRBJ1-5; perhaps TRBD1 as D (5 bases). The V gene's germline CDR1 is LNHDA and CDR2 SQIVND (reference sequence). The CDR3 runs 15 residues. Trimming stripped 3 bases from V and 7 bases from J, with 16 bases between. In DNA, the CDR3 is TGTGCCAGTAGTATTTTCCAGGGAGGGGTACAGCCCCAGCATTTT. It specifies CASSIFQGGVQPQHF. The whole variable domain, remainder taken from reference TRBV19 and TRBJ1-5, is DGGITQSPKYLFRKEGQNVTLSCEQNLNHDAMYWYRQDPGQGLRLIYYSQIVNDFQKGDIAEGYSVSREKKESFPLTVTSAQKNPTAFYLCASSIFQGGVQPQHFGDGTRLSIL.

The chain carries TRBV6-5 and TRBJ1-6, with a possible D match to TRBD1 (6 bases). The CDR3 is made up of 15 amino acids. V was trimmed by 6 bases and J by 10 bases, leaving 19 bases between them. CDR1 is MNHEY and CDR2 is SVGAGI in the germline V gene. CDR3 protein: CASSSSGGAASPLHF. The CDR3, as DNA: TGTGCCAGCAGCTCGTCGGGGGGGGCGGCGTCACCCCTCCACTTT.

The table lists this clone with a few counts. The junction does not match germline at one end; this may be a read error. The rearrangement links TRBV11-2 to TRBJ1-2; D is uncertain. Germline-derived CDR1 and CDR2 are SGHAT and FQNNGV. This CDR3 comprises 11 residues. The CDR3 loop is CASSLGTGCAF. The CDR3 DNA reads as TGTGCCAGCAGCTTAGGTACCGGTTGCGCCTTC.

This chain joins TRBV28 and TRBJ1-5, with D possibly being TRBD1 (5 bases). Trimming left V 7 bases short and J 6 bases short, with 22 bases between. CDR1 and CDR2 (germline): MDHEN, SYDVKM. CDR3 length: 16 residues. The chain's CDR3 is CASTSAGGGRGQPQHF. CDR3 DNA sequence: TGTGCCAGCACCTCTGCTGGGGGAGGTCGGGGTCAGCCCCAGCATTTT.

The chain is built from TRBV11-2 and TRBJ2-1, with D unclear. The germline gives CDR1 SGHAT, CDR2 FQNNGV. The ends were cut back, 1 base at V and 9 bases at J, with 10 bases in the middle. CDR3 length: 13 amino acids. CDR3 DNA: TGTGCCAGCAGCTTAGCCAGTCCGGGTGAGCAGTTCTTC. This sequence encodes CASSLASPGEQFF.

This chain joins TRBV28 and TRBJ2-3; 7 nucleotides match TRBD2. After removal of 7 bases from V and 0 bases from J, the junction contained 22 bases not matched to a gene. Germline assignment: CDR1 MDHEN and CDR2 SYDVKM. The CDR3 is 20 residues long. CDR3 sequence (DNA): TGTGCCAGCACCCCGCGGACCGGAAGAAAGCGGGGTGCTAGCACAGATACGCAGTATTTT. Translated: CASTPRTGRKRGASTDTQYF.

The chain combines TRBV19 with TRBJ2-7; TRBD2 might be the D (5 bases). CDR1 and CDR2 (germline): LNHDA, SQIVND (reference sequence). V was trimmed by 5 bases and J by 9 bases, leaving 23 bases between them. The CDR3 length is 15 residues. For the CDR3, the DNA is TGTGCCAGTAGTCAGACCGCAGGCGGGCAAGTCGGGCAGTACTTC. As protein: CASSQTAGGQVGQYF.

This clone was counted between two and nine times. The chain carries TRBV6-5 and TRBJ1-1; TRBD1 is a possible D gene (6 bases). Germline V lookup: CDR1 MNHEY, CDR2 SVGAGI. Trimming stripped 8 bases from V and 11 bases from J, with 18 bases between. This CDR3 is built from 12 residues. Written as DNA, the CDR3 is TGTGCCAGCGGAATACGAGGGGGAGAGGCTTTCTTT. This translates into CASGIRGGEAFF.

The V call is TRBV29-1, the J call TRBJ1-1, with D unclear. From germline, CDR1 is SQVTM and CDR2 ANQGSEA. V lost 7 bases and J lost 1, with 7 bases in between. The CDR3 loop spans 11 amino acids. The CDR3 region is CSGRWNTEAFF. DNA for the CDR3: TGCAGCGGGAGGTGGAACACTGAAGCTTTCTTT.

The chain links TRBV7-2 to TRBJ2-3, with unresolved D. V gave up 0 bases and J gave up 0 bases, with 4 bases separating them. Germline V gene sequence: CDR1 SGHTA, CDR2 FQGNSA. The length of the CDR3 is 14 residues. In DNA form, the CDR3 reads TGTGCCAGCAGCTTAGCGACTAGCACAGATACGCAGTATTTT. Translated, it gives CASSLATSTDTQYF.

This clone has just a few counts. The rearrangement links TRBV28 to TRBJ1-1; TRBD1 aligns across 7 bases. The CDR3 has 12 residues. Losses at the gene ends were 10 bases for V and 3 bases for J; bases not matched to a gene: 5. CDR1 is MDHEN, CDR2 SYDVKM, per germline. CDR3 DNA sequence: TGTGCCACCCTGACAGGGTACACTGAAGCTTTCTTT. Protein product: CATLTGYTEAFF.

This chain joins TRBV19 and TRBJ2-2; a possible D gene is TRBD1 (6 bases). V lost 8 bases and J lost 0, with 19 bases in between. CDR3 size: 17 residues. The germline V gene encodes CDR1 LNHDA and CDR2 SQIVND (reference sequence). This chain's CDR3 is CASSTLTGSPNTGELFF. The CDR3 nucleotides are TGTGCCAGTTCTACCCTAACAGGGTCACCGAACACCGGGGAGCTGTTTTTT. Variable domain in full (rest from reference TRBV19 and TRBJ2-2): DGGITQSPKYLFRKEGQNVTLSCEQNLNHDAMYWYRQDPGQGLRLIYYSQIVNDFQKGDIAEGYSVSREKKESFPLTVTSAQKNPTAFYLCASSTLTGSPNTGELFFGEGSRLTVL.

V is TRBV5-6 and J is TRBJ1-2; no clear D. Trimming took off 3 bases at V and 8 bases at J, with 17 bases between the two ends. Germline V gene sequence: CDR1 SGHDT, CDR2 YYEEEE. This CDR3 contains 14 residues. The CDR3 reads CASSSPGKGSGYTF. The CDR3 DNA reads as TGTGCCAGCAGCTCCCCGGGGAAGGGTAGCGGCTACACCTTC.

The chain joins TRBV9 to TRBJ2-2, with a weak D call TRBD2 (6 bases). This CDR3 has 15 amino acids. Germline loops: CDR1 SGDLS, CDR2 YYNGEE. The ends were cut back, 6 bases at V and 1 base at J, with 13 bases in the middle. The CDR3 nucleotides are TGTGCCAGCACGGGGGAGGCTTTGAACACCGGGGAGCTGTTTTTT. Translation gives CASTGEALNTGELFF.

The chain has TRBV10-2 and TRBJ2-1; TRBD2 agrees at 7 bases. CDR1 and CDR2 (germline): WSHSY, SAAADI. J was trimmed by 6 bases and V by 6 bases; bases with no gene match: 5. This CDR3 contains 13 residues. CDR3 bases: TGCGCCAGCAGCCCCGGACTAGGCAATGAGCAGTTCTTC. This translates into CASSPGLGNEQFF.

This clone was seen a handful of times. J is TRBJ2-7 and V is TRBV5-4; 7 bases are a match to TRBD1. There are 16 residues in the CDR3. Germline V gene sequence: CDR1 SGHNT, CDR2 YYREEE (reference sequence). V was pared by 5 bases and J by 2 bases, with 13 bases of the junction left unmatched. In DNA form, the CDR3 reads TGTGCCAGCAGTCTCGACAGGGCAGGGGCCACCTACGAGCAGTACTTC. Translation gives CASSLDRAGATYEQYF.

The gene calls are TRBV30 and TRBJ2-5, with TRBD1 identical over 8 bases. The CDR3 consists of 13 residues. From germline, CDR1 is GTSNPN and CDR2 SVGIG (reference sequence). J lost 6 bases, V lost 4 bases, and 7 bases had no gene match. The chain's CDR3 is CAWKVGQGKTQYF. CDR3 sequence (DNA): TGTGCCTGGAAGGTCGGACAGGGAAAGACCCAGTACTTC.

The chain couples TRBV7-3 to TRBJ1-1, with TRBD1 as a possible D gene (5 bases). The germline CDR1 and CDR2 sequences are SGHTA and FQGTGA. Trimming left V 5 bases short and J 6 bases short, with 19 bases between. The CDR3 runs 15 residues. The CDR3 DNA is TGTGCCAGCAGCCCAACATCACACCGGGGGGCTGAAGCTTTCTTT. It codes for CASSPTSHRGAEAFF.

The genes are TRBV6-1 and TRBJ2-3, with TRBD2 identical over 9 bases. V gave up 2 bases and J gave up 4 bases; unmatched junction bases: 4. This CDR3 is built from 15 residues. CDR1 and CDR2 (germline): MNHNS, SASEGT. The CDR3 is CASSELAGGPDTQYF. CDR3 nucleotides: TGTGCCAGCAGTGAACTGGCGGGGGGGCCAGATACGCAGTATTTT.

The CDR3 region has the DNA TGTGCCAGCAGCTTGTCGGGGGTCGCTAATTCACCCCTCCACTTT. Its translation is CASSLSGVANSPLHF. The J gene is TRBJ1-6, the V gene TRBV5-4; possibly TRBD1 for D (5 bases). In germline, CDR1 is SGHNT, CDR2 YYREEE (reference sequence). Between the trimmed V and J ends, which lost 1 base and 6 bases, there was a span of 11 bases. The CDR3 covers 15 residues.

This chain links TRBV5-4 with TRBJ2-5; possible D gene TRBD2, 6 bases. This CDR3 is 13 amino acids long. V was cut by 0 bases and J by 4 bases, with 7 bases left in between. Germline CDR1 and CDR2: SGHNT and YYREEE (reference sequence). The CDR3 nucleotides read TGTGCCAGCAGCTTGGCCGGGGGAGAGACCCAGTACTTC. Its protein is CASSLAGGETQYF.

This clone was picked up one time. The CDR3: CASSPPSNTEAFF. The CDR3 region has the DNA TGTGCCAGCAGCCCCCCTTCGAACACTGAAGCTTTCTTT. V is TRBV7-6 and J is TRBJ1-1; D unclear. V dropped 5 bases and J dropped 1 base, with 8 bases sitting between them. This CDR3 has 13 residues. Germline lookup yields CDR1 SGHVS and CDR2 FNYEAQ.

This clone was observed a few times. V usage is TRBV30 and J usage is TRBJ1-5; 9 nucleotides match TRBD1. CDR1 and CDR2 from the germline V gene are GTSNPN and SVGIG (reference sequence). The ends lost 3 bases at V and 4 bases at J; junction bases unmatched: 7. The CDR3 sequence is 15 residues long. The CDR3: CAWRDKQGANQPQHF. CDR3 DNA sequence: TGTGCCTGGAGAGATAAACAGGGGGCGAATCAGCCCCAGCATTTT.

This chain uses TRBV7-2 with TRBJ2-6; the match to TRBD1 covers 7 bases. CDR1 and CDR2 (germline): SGHTA, FQGNSA. CDR3 size: 19 residues. V was clipped by 5 bases and J by 3 bases; unmatched bases: 16. This CDR3 is CASSPRVTGPGSGANVLTF. Written as DNA, the CDR3 is TGTGCCAGCAGCCCACGGGTGACAGGGCCAGGGAGTGGGGCCAACGTCCTGACTTTC.

J is TRBJ1-6 and V is TRBV14; D gene ambiguous. V lost 1 base, J lost 7 bases, and 8 bases lay in between. CDR3 size: 14 residues. Germline V gene sequence: CDR1 SGHDN, CDR2 FVKESK. CDR3 loop: CASSQVRANSPLHF. In DNA, the CDR3 is TGTGCCAGCAGCCAAGTGCGGGCCAATTCACCCCTCCACTTT.